This record looks at one TCR beta chain sequence and its context. One end of the junction is discordant with germline, which a read error may explain. These data are taken from a study of blood T cell repertoires in COVID-19. Study-wide background: The cDNA or gDNA used as material had been derived from T cells, B-cell-depleted T cells, or PBMCs.

Clones were read by immunoSEQ multiplex PCR, and TCRdb kept only the in-frame ones, dropping some. The sample lists about 240,000 clones, around 86% occurring once. Seattle-derived patients entered the study during active infection and were followed longitudinally. CDR3 length equals 14 residues. The germline V gene encodes CDR1 SNHLY and CDR2 FYNNEI. The TCR originated in a woman in her forties or fifties with COVID-19, enrolled during active disease. The chain links TRBV2 to TRBJ1-5, with a tentative D call TRBD1 (5 bases). Sample: peripheral blood. CDR3 nucleotide sequence: TGTGCCAGCAGTGAGTTGTGGGGCAATCAACCCCAGCATTTT. Translation gives CASSELWGNQPQHF.